This T cell receptor beta chain was identified in a study of blood T cell repertoires in COVID-19. Study-wide background: From the United States, Italy and Spain came samples of acute and convalescent COVID-19.

The repertoire was sequenced with immunoSEQ multiplex PCR; TCRdb's copy has only in-frame clones and lacks some. The sample lists about 93,000 clones; approximately 90% were seen once. CDR1 is MNHNS and CDR2 is SASEGT in the germline V gene. The ends were cut back, 0 bases at V and 4 bases at J, with 12 bases in the middle. The CDR3 runs to 15 residues. Sample: peripheral blood. The TCR was taken from a man in his fifties with acute or convalescent COVID-19. The chain joins TRBV6-1 to TRBJ1-2; D perhaps matches TRBD1 (5 bases). The CDR3 bases are TGTGCCAGCAGTGAAGCTCGGGCAGGGTCCTATGGCTACACCTTC. Its protein product is CASSEARAGSYGYTF.